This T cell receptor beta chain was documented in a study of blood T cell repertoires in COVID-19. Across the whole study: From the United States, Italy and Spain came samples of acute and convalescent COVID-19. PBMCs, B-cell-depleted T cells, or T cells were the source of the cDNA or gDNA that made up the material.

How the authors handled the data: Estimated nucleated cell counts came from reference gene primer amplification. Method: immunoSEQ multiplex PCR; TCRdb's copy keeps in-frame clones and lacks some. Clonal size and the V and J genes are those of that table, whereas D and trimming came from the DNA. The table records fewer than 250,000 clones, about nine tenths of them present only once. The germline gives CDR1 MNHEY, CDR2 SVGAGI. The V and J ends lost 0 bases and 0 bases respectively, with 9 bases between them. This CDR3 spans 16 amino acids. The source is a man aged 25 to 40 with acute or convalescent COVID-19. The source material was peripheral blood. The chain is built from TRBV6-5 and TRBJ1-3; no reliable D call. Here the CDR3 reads CASSYSGFSSGNTIYF. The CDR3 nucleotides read TGTGCCAGCAGTTACTCGGGCTTCAGCTCTGGAAACACCATATATTTT.